This T cell receptor beta chain was obtained from a study of blood T cell repertoires in COVID-19. Germline assignment: CDR1 WNHNN and CDR2 SYGVQD (reference sequence). The CDR3 covers 14 residues. V lost 7 bases to trimming and J lost 2 bases; unmatched junction nucleotides: 5. Here immunoSEQ multiplex PCR was the method, and the copy in TCRdb shows in-frame clones only, minus some. Of about 150,000 clones in the sample, more than 70% are singletons; the top ten hold over 2%. Sequenced input: peripheral blood. The origin of this receptor is a man aged 50 to 60 who had recovered from COVID-19. The chain carries TRBV10-1 and TRBJ2-3; the match to TRBD2 covers 8 bases. For the CDR3, the DNA is TGCGCCAGCAAGGATAGCGGGGCCACAGATACGCAGTATTTT. The encoded protein is CASKDSGATDTQYF.